This TCR beta chain was obtained from a study of blood T cell repertoires in COVID-19. Background on the study: The United States, Italy and Spain provided the acute and convalescent COVID-19 samples. T cells, B-cell-depleted T cells, or PBMCs provided the cDNA or gDNA that served as material.

V was clipped by 10 bases and J by 4 bases, with 13 bases between them. CDR3 length: 12 residues. Per the germline V gene, CDR1 is MDHEN and CDR2 is SYDVKM. Original handling: Amplification of reference gene primers provided the estimated nucleated cell counts. Assay used: immunoSEQ multiplex PCR; TCRdb lists only in-frame clones, some missing. V and J calls and clone size are copied from that table; D and trimming were computed from the DNA. The data hold roughly 160,000 clones, with approximately 86% observed a single time. V is TRBV28 and J is TRBJ1-2, with D perhaps matching TRBD1 (6 bases). This clonotype was sampled from a man aged 60-69 years with acute or convalescent COVID-19. The sample comprised peripheral blood. The CDR3 DNA is TGTGCCATCGCCGAGGGGGTCTATGGCTACACCTTC. It yields the protein CAIAEGVYGYTF.